This T cell receptor (beta chain) was identified in a study of patients and donors after allogeneic stem cell transplantation. Germline values: CDR1 MNHEY, CDR2 SVGEGT. The V end lost 1 base, the J end lost 3 bases, and 12 bases lay between the germline ends. The CDR3 totals 15 residues. TCRdb processed the RT-PCR reads anew with MiXCR; each CDR3 protein has one entry. The sample lists approximately 200,000 distinct CDR3 sequences; roughly two fifths were seen once. V and J are TRBV6-2 or TRBV6-3 and TRBJ1-1, with D maybe TRBD1 (5 bases). Sequenced input: blood, either unsorted or a sorted T cell fraction (not recorded which). This TCR derives from a human donor who was either an allogeneic HSCT recipient or a stem cell or donor lymphocyte infusion donor (not recorded which). It is not recorded whose cells these are; they may come from a transplant donor. CDR3 protein: CASSYLGDLDTEAFF. As DNA, the CDR3 is TGTGCCAGCAGTTACTTAGGGGATTTGGACACTGAAGCTTTCTTT.